These T cell receptor beta chains were read from a single sample in a study of shared clonotypes between healthy human individuals. Libraries were prepared by immunoSEQ multiplex PCR; TCRdb keeps only in-frame clonotypes and omits some of them. The data show about 2.1 million clones, with over 85% seen just once and around 1.7% held by the top ten. The sequencing input was naive CD8+ T cells from PBMCs. These receptors all stem from a young man in good health. Some clones in this sample may be carry-over from other donors' samples. Each CDR3 is given with its conserved first and last residue.

v_call	j_call	cdr3_length	cdr3_aa
TRBV5-6	TRBJ1-2	13	CASSQGEYHGYTF
TRBV6-1	TRBJ1-2	12	CATLWGGYGYTF
TRBV4-1	TRBJ1-2	15	CASSPGSRGLGGYTF
TRBV10-3	TRBJ2-2	14	CAISALAGTGELFF
TRBV5-6	TRBJ2-7	16	CASSLVRGGDPYEQYF
TRBV28	TRBJ2-7	15	CASSLGTGVSYEQYF
TRBV28	TRBJ2-2	16	CASSFIPQRSTGELFF
TRBV6-1	TRBJ2-1	11	CASSLRTEQFF
TRBV10-3	TRBJ2-7	11	CATLSINEQYF
TRBV6-5	TRBJ2-3	15	CASRRTSGSSDTQYF
TRBV19	TRBJ1-1	16	CASSHDREGVNTEAFF
TRBV6-1	TRBJ2-7	15	CASSEIDRPSYEQYF
TRBV7-9	TRBJ1-4	16	CASSWLGDDSNEKLFF
TRBV28	TRBJ2-1	16	CASRTGASGPVDEQFF
TRBV9	TRBJ2-1	15	CASSVNAGSFNEQFF
TRBV5-1	TRBJ1-1	15	CASSSAGAGVPEAFF
TRBV10-3	TRBJ1-1	13	CAISGGKNTEAFF